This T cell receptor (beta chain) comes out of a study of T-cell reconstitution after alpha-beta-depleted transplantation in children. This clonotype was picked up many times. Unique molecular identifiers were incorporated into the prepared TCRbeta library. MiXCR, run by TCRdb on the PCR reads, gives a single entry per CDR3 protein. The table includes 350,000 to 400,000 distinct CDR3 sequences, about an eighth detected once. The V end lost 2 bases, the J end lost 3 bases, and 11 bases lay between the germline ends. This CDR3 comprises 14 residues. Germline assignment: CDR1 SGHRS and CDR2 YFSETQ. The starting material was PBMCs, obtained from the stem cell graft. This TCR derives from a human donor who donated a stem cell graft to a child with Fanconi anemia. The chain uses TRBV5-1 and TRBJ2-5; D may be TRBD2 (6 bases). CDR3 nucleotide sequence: TGCGCCAGCAGCTTACAAAGGGAGGAAGAGACCCAGTACTTC. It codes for CASSLQREEETQYF.